These 29 T cell receptor beta chains share one sample of origin, sequenced in a study of T cells in Graves' hyperthyroidism and ophthalmopathy. Amplification targeted TCR beta CDR3 regions from RNA transcripts. An initial round of RT-PCR targeting the TCR CDR3 relied on the HTBI primer set. TCRdb re-analysed the multiplex PCR reads in MiXCR, keeping a single row per CDR3 protein. The sample shows 400,000 to 550,000 distinct CDR3 sequences, approximately 25% of them seen only once. The specimen sequenced was blood. The receptor source for this set is a woman between 25 and 40 years old with Graves' ophthalmopathy.

The chain is built from TRBV19 and TRBJ1-2; perhaps TRBD1 as D (5 bases). Germline V gene data show CDR1 as LNHDA and CDR2 as SQIVND (reference sequence). This CDR3 has 13 residues. Trimming removed 3 bases at V and 4 bases at J, with 9 bases between. The DNA of the CDR3 is TGTGCCAGTAGTATCGACAGAGTCTATGGCTACACCTTC. This codes for CASSIDRVYGYTF.

V usage is TRBV12-3 or TRBV12-4 and J usage is TRBJ2-7, with D unclear. CDR3 length: 13 residues. With 5 bases removed from V and 1 base from J, the gap between germline ends came to 9 bases. The DNA of the CDR3 is TGTGCCAGCAGTCCCAGTCCTTCCTACGAGCAGTACTTC. This encodes CASSPSPSYEQYF.

This clonotype was found a few times. The chain joins TRBV2 to TRBJ1-6; D might be TRBD1 (6 bases). The germline V gene encodes CDR1 SNHLY and CDR2 FYNNEI. Between the trimmed V and J ends, which lost 7 bases and 9 bases, there was a span of 16 bases. CDR3 size: 14 residues. The CDR3: CASTTGSLGSPLHF. The CDR3 DNA sequence: TGTGCCAGCACCACAGGGTCTCTGGGTTCACCCCTCCACTTT.

This clonotype was detected many times. This chain connects TRBV2 to TRBJ2-7, with TRBD1 identical over 10 bases. With 3 bases clipped from V and 2 bases from J, the junction kept 7 bases outside the gene matches. Germline-derived CDR1 and CDR2 are SNHLY and FYNNEI. The CDR3 contains 16 residues. CDR3 in amino acids: CASSERGGTGAYEQYF. Written as DNA, the CDR3 is TGTGCCAGCAGTGAGAGAGGGGGGACAGGGGCCTACGAGCAGTACTTC.

This clonotype was picked up many times. The chain is built from TRBV20-1 and TRBJ2-5, with TRBD2 matching over 8 bases. In germline, CDR1 is DFQATT, CDR2 SNEGSKA (reference sequence). The V segment lost 3 bases and the J segment 1 base; nucleotides outside the gene matches: 1. CDR3 length: 13 amino acids. The CDR3 spells CSASLAGQETQYF. CDR3 DNA: TGCAGTGCTAGCCTAGCGGGCCAAGAGACCCAGTACTTC.

The rearrangement joins TRBV20-1 to TRBJ1-2; tentative D call: TRBD1 (6 bases). The V end was cut by 3 bases, the J end by 5 bases, with 16 bases between. Per the germline V gene, CDR1 is DFQATT and CDR2 is SNEGSKA (reference sequence). The CDR3 loop spans 14 amino acids. The CDR3 DNA is TGCAGTGCTAGGGTACTGGGGGCTGTGTATGGCTACACCTTC. This gives the protein CSARVLGAVYGYTF.

At least ten counts were recorded for this clonotype. CDR3 DNA: TGTGCCTGGAGTGCAGTCAGGAATTCTCAGGACATTCAGTACTTC. It codes for CAWSAVRNSQDIQYF. The chain couples TRBV30 to TRBJ2-4, with D unresolved. The V end lost 1 base, the J end lost 8 bases, and 18 bases lay between the germline ends. The germline V gene encodes CDR1 GTSNPN and CDR2 SVGIG (reference sequence). The CDR3 extends over 15 amino acids.

This chain links TRBV5-1 with TRBJ2-7; 8 nucleotides agree with TRBD1. J gave up 3 bases and V 5 bases, and 7 bases lay outside the gene matches. Germline loops: CDR1 SGHRS, CDR2 YFSETQ. The CDR3 is made up of 14 amino acids. The CDR3 is CASRSEDRVYEQYF. The DNA for the CDR3 is TGCGCCAGCAGATCTGAGGACAGGGTCTACGAGCAGTACTTC.

This clonotype was counted only a few times. The V and J genes are TRBV27 and TRBJ2-7; 7 bases align to TRBD1. The junction had 15 bases not matched to a gene; V was cut back by 5 bases and J by 2 bases. This CDR3 is built from 17 residues. Germline values: CDR1 MNHEY, CDR2 SMNVEV (reference sequence). CDR3 nucleotides: TGTGCCAGCAGTAAAGCACCTACAGGGGTATTCGCCTACGAGCAGTACTTC. Encoded protein: CASSKAPTGVFAYEQYF.

This clonotype showed up many times. This chain links TRBV19 with TRBJ2-7; D is unresolved. V dropped 3 bases and J dropped 6 bases, with 15 bases sitting between them. Germline V gene data show CDR1 as LNHDA and CDR2 as SQIVND (reference sequence). This CDR3 has 14 residues. The CDR3: CASSIQSTSIEQYF. In DNA form, the CDR3 reads TGTGCCAGTAGTATTCAGTCTACATCTATCGAGCAGTACTTC.

This clonotype was counted many times. The V call is TRBV20-1, the J call TRBJ1-2; tentative D call: TRBD1 (5 bases). V gave up 0 bases and J gave up 0 bases, with 11 bases separating them. Per germline, CDR1 DFQATT and CDR2 SNEGSKA (reference sequence). The length of the CDR3 is 15 residues. The CDR3 reads CSARDPGSSNYGYTF. DNA of the CDR3: TGCAGTGCTAGAGATCCAGGGTCTTCTAACTATGGCTACACCTTC.

This clonotype has only a few counts. The chain uses TRBV29-1 and TRBJ2-5; no reliable D call. CDR1 and CDR2 from the germline V gene are SQVTM and ANQGSEA. The ends were cut back, 3 bases at V and 1 base at J, with 6 bases in the middle. The CDR3 is made up of 12 amino acids. CDR3 sequence reads: CSVDGSQETQYF. In nucleotides, the CDR3 is TGCAGCGTTGACGGCAGCCAAGAGACCCAGTACTTC.

The chain's CDR3 is CSARLTGRERTEAFF. CDR3 coding DNA: TGCAGTGCTAGATTGACAGGGCGGGAGAGGACTGAAGCTTTCTTT. V gene TRBV20-1 combines with J gene TRBJ1-1, with 7 bases fitting TRBD1. Germline CDR1 and CDR2: DFQATT and SNEGSKA (reference sequence). The CDR3 is 15 amino acids. J lost 5 bases, V lost 2 bases, and 11 bases had no gene match.

This clonotype was recorded many times. The chain joins TRBV12-3 or TRBV12-4 to TRBJ1-1; D uncertain. The V end lost 0 bases, the J end lost 8 bases, and 7 bases lay between the germline ends. The CDR3 runs 12 residues. CDR3: CASSLADGEAFF. In nucleotides, the CDR3 is TGTGCCAGCAGTTTAGCTGACGGGGAAGCTTTCTTT.

This clonotype occurred many times. The V call is TRBV6-5, the J call TRBJ1-3, with TRBD1 matching over 7 bases. Trimming at V came to 4 bases and at J to 0 bases, leaving 6 bases not matched to a gene. The CDR3 totals 16 residues. Germline loops: CDR1 MNHEY, CDR2 SVGAGI. The CDR3 DNA reads as TGTGCCAGCAGTTTAGACAGGGACCACTCTGGAAACACCATATATTTT. Translating it yields CASSLDRDHSGNTIYF.

For this clonotype: This sequence may be a read error, since a much larger clone differs from it by one base. No conserved phenylalanine or tryptophan is present at the end of the CDR3, so a read error is the likely explanation. This chain uses TRBV14 with TRBJ2-7; D gene ambiguous. Trimming removed 8 bases from V and 3 bases from J, with 17 bases in between. The CDR3 is 14 amino acids. Germline V lookup: CDR1 SGHDN, CDR2 FVKESK. This CDR3 is CASSPQQDLYEQYY. Here the CDR3 DNA reads TGTGCCAGCTCCCCCCAGCAGGACCTCTACGAGCAGTACTAC.

This clonotype was counted many times. The V gene is TRBV2, the J gene TRBJ1-1; D not certain. Germline V CDR1 and CDR2: SNHLY, FYNNEI. V lost 1 base and J 11 bases, leaving 14 bases between the germline ends. The CDR3 has 13 residues. For the CDR3, the DNA is TGTGCCAGCAGTGAAGATCCCTACAAAGGGGCTTTCTTT. Translation gives CASSEDPYKGAFF.

The V call is TRBV2, the J call TRBJ2-7; unclear D gene. Germline V gene data show CDR1 as SNHLY and CDR2 as FYNNEI. This CDR3 has 14 residues. Trimming left V 6 bases short and J 0 bases short, with 12 bases between. CDR3 nucleotides: TGTGCCAGCAGGGTCAGGTTTCTCTCCTACGAGCAGTACTTC. This translates into CASRVRFLSYEQYF.

Here the CDR3 DNA reads TGTGCCAGCAGTTTTATAGCGCGGAACACTGAAGCTTTCTTT. Translated, it gives CASSFIARNTEAFF. This chain links TRBV12-3 or TRBV12-4 with TRBJ1-1; D not certain. The CDR3 has 14 amino acids. Trimming removed 3 bases at V and 1 base at J, with 9 bases between.

This clonotype was recorded many times. The chain joins TRBV4-3 to TRBJ2-4; 7 nucleotides align to TRBD1. The CDR3 contains 18 residues. Germline values: CDR1 LGHNA, CDR2 YSLEER. V lost 0 bases and J lost 0; bases outside the gene matches: 8. The CDR3 bases are TGCGCCAGCAGCCAAGACCCCCCCGACAGGGTAGCCAAAAACATTCAGTACTTC. Its protein product is CASSQDPPDRVAKNIQYF.

Regarding this clonotype: It may be a read error: a sequence one base away is much more abundant. V and J are TRBV2 and TRBJ1-4, with 9 bases that match TRBD1. Looked up from germline, CDR1 is SNHLY and CDR2 is FYNNEI. This CDR3 comprises 14 residues. With 7 bases clipped from V and 7 bases from J, the junction kept 7 bases outside the gene matches. The CDR3 nucleotides are TGTGCCAGCAATACAGGGGGCGTGGGTGAAAAACTGTTTTTT. Amino acid sequence: CASNTGGVGEKLFF.

The CDR3 DNA reads as TGTGCCAGCAGTTTACTTTCATCGGGGGGGCCAAACTATGGCTACACCTTC. It is translated as CASSLLSSGGPNYGYTF. The chain recombines TRBV27 with TRBJ1-2, with a possible D match to TRBD1 (6 bases). CDR3 length: 17 residues. In germline, CDR1 is MNHEY, CDR2 SMNVEV (reference sequence). Trimming removed 2 bases from V and 2 bases from J, with 18 bases in between.

This clonotype was picked up many times. The chain uses TRBV20-1 and TRBJ1-2; no clear D gene. Germline V CDR1 and CDR2: DFQATT, SNEGSKA (reference sequence). The CDR3 is 9 residues long. The V end lost 7 bases, the J end lost 6 bases, and 6 bases lay between the germline ends. CDR3 bases: TGCAGTGTAATCCATGGCTACACCTTC. It is translated as CSVIHGYTF.

This clonotype was detected only a few times. The chain has TRBV12-3 or TRBV12-4 and TRBJ1-4; maybe TRBD1 (5 bases). The CDR3 contains 12 residues. Trimming pared 6 bases from V and 7 bases from J, leaving 9 bases between. Here the CDR3 reads CASSPGPEKLFF. CDR3 in DNA: TGTGCCAGCAGCCCGGGACCTGAAAAACTGTTTTTT.

The rearrangement uses TRBV7-3 and TRBJ2-2, with 9 bases matching TRBD2. The V gene's germline CDR1 is SGHTA and CDR2 FQGTGA. This CDR3 comprises 17 residues. The junction had 10 bases not matched to a gene; V was cut back by 2 bases and J by 6 bases. This CDR3 is CASSLEGTSSIAGELFF. The CDR3, as DNA: TGTGCCAGCAGCTTAGAGGGGACTAGCTCCATCGCCGGGGAGCTGTTTTTT.

This clonotype appeared many times. The V gene is TRBV19, the J gene TRBJ2-2; D is undetermined. The CDR3 extends over 15 amino acids. Between the trimmed V and J ends, which lost 2 bases and 1 base, there was a span of 8 bases. Germline V gives CDR1 LNHDA, CDR2 SQIVND (reference sequence). DNA of the CDR3: TGTGCCAGTAGTATAAGTCCAGGGAACACCGGGGAGCTGTTTTTT. This codes for CASSISPGNTGELFF. Together with reference TRBV19 and TRBJ2-2, the CDR3 gives the full variable domain: DGGITQSPKYLFRKEGQNVTLSCEQNLNHDAMYWYRQDPGQGLRLIYYSQIVNDFQKGDIAEGYSVSREKKESFPLTVTSAQKNPTAFYLCASSISPGNTGELFFGEGSRLTVL.

This CDR3 reads CSAKGTGNPNEQYF. The CDR3 bases are TGCAGTGCTAAAGGGACAGGGAATCCCAACGAGCAGTACTTC. The chain combines TRBV20-1 with TRBJ2-7, with TRBD1 matching 9 bases. After removal of 4 bases from V and 5 bases from J, the junction contained 9 bases not matched to a gene. Germline V gene sequence: CDR1 DFQATT, CDR2 SNEGSKA (reference sequence). This CDR3 region has 14 residues.

This clonotype was observed a handful of times. A much larger clone differs from this one at a single base, so this may be a read error. V and J are TRBV12-3 or TRBV12-4 and TRBJ2-5; tentatively, D is TRBD1 or TRBD2 (5 bases each). The CDR3 is 13 residues long. V lost 3 bases and J 14 bases, leaving 19 bases between the germline ends. The CDR3 DNA is TGTGCCAGCAGTTTTAGAGGGGAAGAGACCAAATACTTC. Protein product: CASSFRGEETKYF.

This clonotype was recorded at least ten times. The chain links TRBV12-3 or TRBV12-4 to TRBJ1-2; 9 bases line up with TRBD1. The CDR3 is made up of 14 amino acids. V trimming: 5 bases; J trimming: 7 bases; junction bases outside the gene matches: 8. CDR3 sequence: CASSVPDRGAGYTF. The CDR3, as DNA: TGTGCCAGCAGTGTCCCGGACAGGGGTGCTGGCTACACCTTC.